This record covers a single T cell receptor beta chain. Its antigen is not known. V gave up 2 bases and J gave up 0 bases, with 21 bases separating them. This CDR3 has 19 amino acids. Germline-derived CDR1 and CDR2 are SGHDT and YYEEEE. The data stem from a study of cytomegalovirus exposure and HLA in healthy donors. Broader study findings: Reports credit the classifier with highly specific, highly sensitive diagnosis of cytomegalovirus status.

Healthy individuals who donated bone marrow served as the donors. The primer mix had 60 Vbeta and 13 Jbeta primers. Assay used: immunoSEQ multiplex PCR; TCRdb lists only in-frame clones, some missing. The table shows around 120,000 clones, with about three quarters occurring only once. Sequenced material: PBMCs. V and J are TRBV5-6 and TRBJ1-5; D may be TRBD1 (5 bases). The sequence was obtained from a human donor in good health. In DNA, the CDR3 is TGTGCCAGCAGCTTCTGGCCGGGGGAGTTGCTTAATAGCAATCAGCCCCAGCATTTT. Protein product: CASSFWPGELLNSNQPQHF.